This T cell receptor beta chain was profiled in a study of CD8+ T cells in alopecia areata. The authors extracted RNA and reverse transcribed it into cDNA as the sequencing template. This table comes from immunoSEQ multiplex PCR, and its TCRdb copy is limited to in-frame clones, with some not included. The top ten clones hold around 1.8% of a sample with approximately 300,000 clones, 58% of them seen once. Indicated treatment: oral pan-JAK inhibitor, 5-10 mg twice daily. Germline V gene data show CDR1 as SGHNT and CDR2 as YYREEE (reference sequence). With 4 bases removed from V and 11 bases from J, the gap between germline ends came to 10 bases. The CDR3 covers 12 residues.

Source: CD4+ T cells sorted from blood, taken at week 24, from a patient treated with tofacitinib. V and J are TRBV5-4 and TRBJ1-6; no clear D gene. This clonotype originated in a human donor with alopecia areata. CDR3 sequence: CASSPPGAPLHF. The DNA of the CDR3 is TGTGCCAGCAGCCCCCCGGGAGCACCCCTCCACTTT.